The clone carrying this T cell receptor (beta chain) was counted only a few times. What it recognizes is unknown. CDR3 length: 17 amino acids. With V trimmed by 4 bases and J by 6 bases, 9 bases remained unmatched. Germline assignment: CDR1 SGDLS and CDR2 YYNGEE. Amplification of TCR beta CDR3 regions used RNA as the template. During a first-round RT-PCR of the TCR CDR3, the HTBI primer set was used. In TCRdb, the multiplex PCR reads were re-called with MiXCR into one record per CDR3 protein. The table lists roughly 380,000 distinct CDR3 sequences, roughly an eighth of them singletons. The sample comes from a study of T cells in Graves' hyperthyroidism and ophthalmopathy. Study at large: Peripheral blood was obtained at initial diagnosis, preceding any treatment.

Study-level points and caveats: The blood repertoire included most of the expanded thyroid clonotypes above 0.001. Model-based prediction identified ophthalmopathy a median around seven months prior to its onset.

Around 9.8 ml fresh peripheral blood yielded the PBMCs. The sequencing input was blood. The source of this sequence is a woman between 18 and 29 years old with Graves' hyperthyroidism. The V gene is TRBV9, the J gene TRBJ2-1; 14 nucleotides match TRBD2. CDR3 protein: CASSLGTSGSWANEQFF. CDR3 sequence (DNA): TGTGCCAGCAGCTTGGGGACTAGCGGGAGTTGGGCCAATGAGCAGTTCTTC. Based on the CDR3 plus reference TRBV9 and TRBJ2-1, the full variable domain is DSGVTQTPKHLITATGQRVTLRCSPRSGDLSVYWYQQSLDQGLQFLIQYYNGEERAKGNILERFSAQQFPDLHSELNLSSLELGDSALYFCASSLGTSGSWANEQFFGPGTRLTVL.